This T cell receptor (beta chain) came from a study of beta chain features in type 1 diabetes. Donors contributed one heparinised blood draw apiece, averaging about 110 mL. Purities over 98% were achieved in all sorted populations. The sequenced template was cDNA made from the entire isolated RNA. The protocol was immunoSEQ multiplex PCR, while the TCRdb copy is restricted to in-frame clones and leaves out a portion. Of fewer than 900,000 clones in the sample, about a sixth are singletons; the top ten hold 0.02% to 0.025%. Only a few counts were recorded for this clone. V was shortened by 1 base and J by 2 bases, with 3 bases between the two germline ends. The CDR3 has 13 amino acids. Germline loops: CDR1 MGHRA, CDR2 YSYEKL.

This clonotype was obtained from a woman in her late teens or twenties in good health. Sequences were obtained from naive CD4+ T cells from blood. V usage is TRBV4-1 and J usage is TRBJ2-1, with no clear D. CDR3 sequence reads: CASSQVAYNEQFF. CDR3 sequence (DNA): TGCGCCAGCAGCCAAGTAGCCTACAATGAGCAGTTCTTC.